The clone carrying this T cell receptor beta chain has a single count. This entry is derived from a study of blood T cell repertoires in COVID-19. Overall study context: Acute and convalescent COVID-19 samples came from the United States, Italy and Spain. Nucleic acid was either cDNA or gDNA, and it came from T cells, B-cell-depleted T cells, or PBMCs.

In the original analysis: Quantification of nucleated cells was approximated via reference gene primer amplification. The method was immunoSEQ multiplex PCR; TCRdb's version includes in-frame clones alone and lacks a portion of them. V and J calls and clone size are copied from that table; D and trimming were computed from the DNA. The table has some 90,000 clones, about four fifths seen once. The CDR3 is 16 residues long. CDR1 is PRHDT, CDR2 FYEKMQ, per germline (reference sequence). The V gene lost 4 bases and the J gene lost 0 bases, with 16 bases spanning the gap. Input material: peripheral blood. This clonotype was obtained from a human donor in a cohort sampled during active COVID-19. This chain connects TRBV13 to TRBJ2-7; D remains ambiguous. CDR3 residues: CASSSSWQAFSYEQYF. For the CDR3, the DNA is TGTGCCAGCAGCTCATCCTGGCAGGCCTTCTCCTACGAGCAGTACTTC.